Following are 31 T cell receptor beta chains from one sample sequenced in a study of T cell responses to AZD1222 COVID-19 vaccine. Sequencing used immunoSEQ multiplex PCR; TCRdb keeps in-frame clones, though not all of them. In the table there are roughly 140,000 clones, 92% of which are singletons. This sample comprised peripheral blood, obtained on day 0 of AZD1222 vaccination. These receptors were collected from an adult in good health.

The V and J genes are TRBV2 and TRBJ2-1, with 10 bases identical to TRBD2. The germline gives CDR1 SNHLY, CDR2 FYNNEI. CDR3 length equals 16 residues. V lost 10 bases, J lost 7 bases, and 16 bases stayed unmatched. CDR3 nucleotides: TGTGCCACTCACCGCCCCGCTAGCGGGAGTTTAAATGAGCAGTTCTTC. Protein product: CATHRPASGSLNEQFF.

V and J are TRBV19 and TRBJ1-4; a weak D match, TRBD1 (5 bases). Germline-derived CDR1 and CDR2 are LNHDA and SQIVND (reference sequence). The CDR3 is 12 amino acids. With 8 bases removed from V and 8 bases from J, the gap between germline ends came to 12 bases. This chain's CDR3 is CASDPGGEKLFF. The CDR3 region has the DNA TGTGCCAGTGACCCGGGGGGGGAAAAACTGTTTTTT.

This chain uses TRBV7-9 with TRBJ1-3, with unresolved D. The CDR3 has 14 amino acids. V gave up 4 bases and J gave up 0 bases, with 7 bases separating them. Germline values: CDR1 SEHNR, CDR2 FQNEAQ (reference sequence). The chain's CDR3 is CASSSSPSGNTIYF. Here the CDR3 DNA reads TGTGCCAGCAGCTCCTCCCCCTCTGGAAACACCATATATTTT.

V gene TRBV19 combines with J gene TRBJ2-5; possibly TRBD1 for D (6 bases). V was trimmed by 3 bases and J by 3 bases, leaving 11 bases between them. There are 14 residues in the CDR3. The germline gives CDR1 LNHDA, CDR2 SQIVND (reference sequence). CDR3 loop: CASSIGRTEETQYF. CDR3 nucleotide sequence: TGTGCCAGTAGTATCGGCCGGACAGAAGAGACCCAGTACTTC.

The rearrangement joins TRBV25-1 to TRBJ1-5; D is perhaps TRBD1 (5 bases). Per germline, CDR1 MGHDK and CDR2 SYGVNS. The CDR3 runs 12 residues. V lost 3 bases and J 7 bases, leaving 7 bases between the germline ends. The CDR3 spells CASSDGAQPQHF. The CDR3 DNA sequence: TGTGCCAGCAGTGATGGGGCCCAGCCCCAGCATTTT.

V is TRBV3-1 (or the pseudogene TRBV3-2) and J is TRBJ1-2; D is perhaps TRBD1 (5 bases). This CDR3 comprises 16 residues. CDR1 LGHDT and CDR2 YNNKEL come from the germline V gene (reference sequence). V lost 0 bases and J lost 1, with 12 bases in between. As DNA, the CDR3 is TGTGCCAGCAGCCAAGACCACAGGAGACTTAACTATGGCTACACCTTC. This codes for CASSQDHRRLNYGYTF.

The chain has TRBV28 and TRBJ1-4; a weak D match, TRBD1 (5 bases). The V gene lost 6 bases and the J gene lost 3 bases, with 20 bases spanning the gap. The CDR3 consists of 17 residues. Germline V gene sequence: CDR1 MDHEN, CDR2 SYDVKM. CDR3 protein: CASSPSAGGLANEKLFF. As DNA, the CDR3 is TGTGCCAGCAGCCCATCGGCGGGGGGACTGGCTAATGAAAAACTGTTTTTT.

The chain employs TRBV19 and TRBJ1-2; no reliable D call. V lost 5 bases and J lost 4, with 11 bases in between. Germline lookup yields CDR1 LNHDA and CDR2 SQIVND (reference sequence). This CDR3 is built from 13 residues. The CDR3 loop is CASSPSGPYGYTF. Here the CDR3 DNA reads TGTGCCAGTAGTCCCTCCGGACCCTATGGCTACACCTTC. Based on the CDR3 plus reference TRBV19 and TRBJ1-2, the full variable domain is DGGITQSPKYLFRKEGQNVTLSCEQNLNHDAMYWYRQDPGQGLRLIYYSQIVNDFQKGDIAEGYSVSREKKESFPLTVTSAQKNPTAFYLCASSPSGPYGYTFGSGTRLTVV.

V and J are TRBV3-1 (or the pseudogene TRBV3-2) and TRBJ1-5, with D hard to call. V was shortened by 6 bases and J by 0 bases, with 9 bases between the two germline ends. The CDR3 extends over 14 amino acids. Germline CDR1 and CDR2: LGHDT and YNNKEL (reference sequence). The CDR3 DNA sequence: TGTGCCAGCAGTTATTCTTCTAGCAATCAGCCCCAGCATTTT. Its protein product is CASSYSSSNQPQHF.

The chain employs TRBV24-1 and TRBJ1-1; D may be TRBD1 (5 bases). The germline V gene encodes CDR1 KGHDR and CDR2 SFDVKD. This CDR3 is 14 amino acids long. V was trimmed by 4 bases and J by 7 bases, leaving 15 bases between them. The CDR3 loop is CATSESQGIGEAFF. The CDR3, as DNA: TGTGCCACCAGTGAGTCGCAGGGTATCGGTGAAGCTTTCTTT.

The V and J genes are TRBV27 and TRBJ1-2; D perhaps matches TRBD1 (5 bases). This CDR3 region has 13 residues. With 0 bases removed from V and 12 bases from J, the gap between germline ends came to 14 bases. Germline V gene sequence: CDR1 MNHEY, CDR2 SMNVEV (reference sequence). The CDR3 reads CASSLSIGGGDTF. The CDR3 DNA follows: TGTGCCAGCAGTTTATCGATAGGCGGGGGAGACACCTTC.

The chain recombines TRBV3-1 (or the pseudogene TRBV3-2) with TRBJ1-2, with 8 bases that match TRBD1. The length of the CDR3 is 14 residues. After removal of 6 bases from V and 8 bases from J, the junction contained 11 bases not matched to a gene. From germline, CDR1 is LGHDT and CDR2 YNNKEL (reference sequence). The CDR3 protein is CASRGGQAPLGYTF. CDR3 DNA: TGTGCCAGCAGGGGGGGACAGGCCCCGCTCGGCTACACCTTC.

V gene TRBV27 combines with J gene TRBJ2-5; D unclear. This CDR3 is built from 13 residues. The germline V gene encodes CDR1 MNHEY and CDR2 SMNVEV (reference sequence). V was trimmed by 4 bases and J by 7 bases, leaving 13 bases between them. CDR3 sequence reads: CASSYSPRGTQYF. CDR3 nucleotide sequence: TGTGCCAGCAGTTATTCACCGCGCGGGACCCAGTACTTC.

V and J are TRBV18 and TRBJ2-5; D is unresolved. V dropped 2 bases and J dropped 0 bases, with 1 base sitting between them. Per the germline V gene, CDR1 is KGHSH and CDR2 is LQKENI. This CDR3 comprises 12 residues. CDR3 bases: TGTGCCAGCTCACCATACCAAGAGACCCAGTACTTC. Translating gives CASSPYQETQYF.

The CDR3 DNA reads TGTGCCAGCAGCTCCGGATTTGAGGGTAGGGAGCAGTACTTC. It translates to CASSSGFEGREQYF. The chain uses TRBV3-1 (or the pseudogene TRBV3-2) and TRBJ2-7; TRBD2 is a possible D gene (5 bases). CDR3 size: 14 residues. V was pared by 5 bases and J by 7 bases, with 18 bases between. Per germline, CDR1 LGHDT and CDR2 YNNKEL (reference sequence).

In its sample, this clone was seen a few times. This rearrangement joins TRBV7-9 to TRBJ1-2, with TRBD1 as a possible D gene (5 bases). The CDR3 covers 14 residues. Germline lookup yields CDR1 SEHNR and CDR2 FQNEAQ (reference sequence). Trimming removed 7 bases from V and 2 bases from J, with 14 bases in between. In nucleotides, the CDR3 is TGTGCCAGCACCAATCGACAGAGCAACTATGGCTACACCTTC. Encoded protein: CASTNRQSNYGYTF.

The CDR3 DNA reads as TGTGCCAGCAGTCCGGGACTAGCTTACGAGCAGTACTTC. This codes for CASSPGLAYEQYF. This chain joins TRBV27 and TRBJ2-7; 9 bases line up with TRBD2. The CDR3 totals 13 residues. Trimming removed 5 bases from V and 4 bases from J; junction bases left unmatched: 3. From germline, CDR1 is MNHEY and CDR2 SMNVEV (reference sequence).

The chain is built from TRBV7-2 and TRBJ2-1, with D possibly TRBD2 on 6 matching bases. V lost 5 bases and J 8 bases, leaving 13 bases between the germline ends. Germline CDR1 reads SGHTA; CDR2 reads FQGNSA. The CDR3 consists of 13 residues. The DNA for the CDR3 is TGTGCCAGCAGCCATCAGCGGGCCGATGAGCAGTTCTTC. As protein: CASSHQRADEQFF.

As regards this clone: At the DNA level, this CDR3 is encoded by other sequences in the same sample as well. This CDR3 is CASSPGADTQYF. The CDR3 DNA sequence: TGTGCCAGCTCACCAGGGGCAGATACGCAGTATTTT. The rearrangement joins TRBV18 to TRBJ2-3; no clear D gene. Trimming removed 2 bases from V and 4 bases from J, with 4 bases in between. This CDR3 region has 12 residues. Germline values: CDR1 KGHSH, CDR2 LQKENI.

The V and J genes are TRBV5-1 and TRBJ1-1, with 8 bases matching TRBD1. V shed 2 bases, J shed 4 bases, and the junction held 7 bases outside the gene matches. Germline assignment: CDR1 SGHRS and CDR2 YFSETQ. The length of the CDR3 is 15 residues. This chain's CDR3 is CASSFGGTGSTEAFF. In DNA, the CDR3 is TGCGCCAGCAGCTTCGGCGGGACAGGAAGCACTGAAGCTTTCTTT.

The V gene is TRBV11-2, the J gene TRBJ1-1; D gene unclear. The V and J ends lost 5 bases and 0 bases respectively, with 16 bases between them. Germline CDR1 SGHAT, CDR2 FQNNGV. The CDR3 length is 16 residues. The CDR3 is CASSPRYRLMNTEAFF. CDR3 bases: TGTGCCAGCAGCCCCAGATACAGACTCATGAACACTGAAGCTTTCTTT.

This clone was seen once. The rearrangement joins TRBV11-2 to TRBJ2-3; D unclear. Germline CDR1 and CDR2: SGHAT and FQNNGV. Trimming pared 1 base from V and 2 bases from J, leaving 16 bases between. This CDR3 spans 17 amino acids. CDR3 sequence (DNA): TGTGCCAGCAGCTTAGGGGCAGCTCCTTTGGACACAGATACGCAGTATTTT. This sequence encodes CASSLGAAPLDTDTQYF.

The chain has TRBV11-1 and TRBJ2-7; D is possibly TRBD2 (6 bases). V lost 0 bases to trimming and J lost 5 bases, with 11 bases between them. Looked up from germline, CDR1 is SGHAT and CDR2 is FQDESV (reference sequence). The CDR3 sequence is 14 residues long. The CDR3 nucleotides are TGTGCCAGCAGCTTAGCCGGGTCTAGCGACGAGCAGTACTTC. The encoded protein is CASSLAGSSDEQYF.

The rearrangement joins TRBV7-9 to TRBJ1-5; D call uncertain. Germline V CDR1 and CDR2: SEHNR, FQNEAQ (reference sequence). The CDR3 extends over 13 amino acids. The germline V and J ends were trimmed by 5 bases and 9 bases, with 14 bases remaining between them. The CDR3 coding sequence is TGTGCCAGCAGCCCCGTTAAAAAAGGGCCCCAGCATTTT. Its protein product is CASSPVKKGPQHF.

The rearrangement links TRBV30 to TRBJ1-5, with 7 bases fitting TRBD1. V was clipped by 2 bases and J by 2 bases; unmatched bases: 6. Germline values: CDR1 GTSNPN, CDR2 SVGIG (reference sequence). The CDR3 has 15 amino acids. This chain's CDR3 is CAWSPTGYGNQPQHF. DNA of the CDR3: TGTGCCTGGAGTCCGACAGGGTACGGCAATCAGCCCCAGCATTTT. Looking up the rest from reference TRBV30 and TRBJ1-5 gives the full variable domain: SQTIHQWPATLVQPVGSPLSLECTVEGTSNPNLYWYRQAAGRGLQLLFYSVGIGQISSEVPQNLSASRPQDRQFILSSKKLLLSDSGFYLCAWSPTGYGNQPQHFGDGTRLSIL.

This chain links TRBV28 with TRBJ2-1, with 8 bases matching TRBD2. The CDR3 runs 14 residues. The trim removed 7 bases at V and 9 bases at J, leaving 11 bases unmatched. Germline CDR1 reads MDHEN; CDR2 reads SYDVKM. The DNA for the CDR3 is TGTGCCAGCACCACGGGAGGGCGATGGAGTGAGCAGTTCTTC. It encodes CASTTGGRWSEQFF.

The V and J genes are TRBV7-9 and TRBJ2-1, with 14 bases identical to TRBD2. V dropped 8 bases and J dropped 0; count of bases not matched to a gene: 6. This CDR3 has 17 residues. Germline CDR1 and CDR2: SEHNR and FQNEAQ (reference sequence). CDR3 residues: CASSTSGRAISYNEQFF. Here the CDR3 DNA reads TGTGCCAGCTCGACTAGCGGGAGGGCCATCTCCTACAATGAGCAGTTCTTC.

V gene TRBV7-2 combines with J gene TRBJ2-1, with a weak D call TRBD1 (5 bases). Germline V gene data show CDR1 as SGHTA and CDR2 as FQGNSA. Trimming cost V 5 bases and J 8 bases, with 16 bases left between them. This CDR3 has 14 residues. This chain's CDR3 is CASSLLKGQYEQFF. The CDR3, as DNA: TGTGCCAGCAGCCTGTTGAAGGGGCAATATGAGCAGTTCTTC.

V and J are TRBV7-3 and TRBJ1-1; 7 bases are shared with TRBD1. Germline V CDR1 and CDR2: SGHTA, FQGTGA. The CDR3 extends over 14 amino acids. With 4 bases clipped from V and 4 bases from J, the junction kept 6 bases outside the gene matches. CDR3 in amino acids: CASSSGTAGTEAFF. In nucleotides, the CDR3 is TGTGCCAGCAGCTCCGGGACAGCCGGCACTGAAGCTTTCTTT.

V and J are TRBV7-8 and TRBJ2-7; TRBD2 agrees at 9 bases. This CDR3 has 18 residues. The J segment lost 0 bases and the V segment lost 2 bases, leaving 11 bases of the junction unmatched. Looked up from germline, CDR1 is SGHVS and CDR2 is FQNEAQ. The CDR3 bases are TGTGCCAGCAGCTTATACAGGTTAGCGGGAGCTAGCTCCTACGAGCAGTACTTC. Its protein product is CASSLYRLAGASSYEQYF.

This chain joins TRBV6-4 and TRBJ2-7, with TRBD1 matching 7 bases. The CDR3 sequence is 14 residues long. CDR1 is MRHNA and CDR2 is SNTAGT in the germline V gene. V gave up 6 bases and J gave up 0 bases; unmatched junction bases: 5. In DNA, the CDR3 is TGTGCCAGCAGCCCGGGACAGAGCTCCTACGAGCAGTACTTC. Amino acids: CASSPGQSSYEQYF.